The rows below give T cell receptor beta chains drawn from one sample of a study of cytomegalovirus exposure and HLA in healthy donors. Profiled with immunoSEQ multiplex PCR; TCRdb holds only in-frame clones, not every one. With approximately 120,000 clones in the sample, the ten largest clones hold roughly 1%. The sequencing input was PBMCs. The receptor source for this set is a man younger than 30 in good health and CMV-seronegative. Both conserved end residues are part of each CDR3. The D gene is left open where the match is weak.

d_call | j_call | v_call | cdr3_nt | cdr3_aa
TRBD2 | TRBJ2-3 | TRBV19 | TGTGCCAGTAGTACCAAACGGACTAGCGGACGCACAGATACGCAGTATTTT | CASSTKRTSGRTDTQYF
- | TRBJ2-7 | TRBV19 | TGTGCCACCTCCCGCCGGGACTGGAAAACCTACGAGCAGTACTTC | CATSRRDWKTYEQYF
- | TRBJ1-6 | TRBV28 | TGTGCCAGCAGGTACCGGACAGCCTCAAATTCACCCCTCCACTTT | CASRYRTASNSPLHF
TRBD2 | TRBJ2-2 | TRBV7-9 | TGTGCCAGCAGCTTTAGCGGGAGGAACACCGGGGAGCTGTTTTTT | CASSFSGRNTGELFF
TRBD1 | TRBJ2-7 | TRBV5-4 | TGTGCCAGCAGCGTAGGACAGGGTTCCTACGAGCAGTACTTC | CASSVGQGSYEQYF
- | TRBJ2-3 | TRBV4-1 | TGCGCCAGCAGCCAAGATTTACGGGGTTGGTTGGGATCGCAGTATTTT | CASSQDLRGWLGSQYF
TRBD2 | TRBJ2-7 | TRBV6-1 | TGTGCCCTCGGGACTAGAATCCACGAGCAGTACTTC | CALGTRIHEQYF
- | TRBJ1-3 | TRBV7-9 | TGTGCCAGCAGCTTAGGACTGATCTCTGGAAACACCATATATTTT | CASSLGLISGNTIYF
TRBD1 | TRBJ2-1 | TRBV28 | TGTGCCAGCAGCAGCCCGGGACAGGGGGAGGATGAGCAGTTCTTC | CASSSPGQGEDEQFF
- | TRBJ2-3 | TRBV2 | - | CASSVVFVPGDTTDTQYF
- | TRBJ1-5 | TRBV11-3 | TGTGCCAGCAGCTTAGTGAGCCAGGCCCACAATAGCAATCAGCCCCAGCATTTT | CASSLVSQAHNSNQPQHF
- | TRBJ1-2 | TRBV18 | TGTGCCAGCTCTGACGGACAGAACTATGGCTACACCTTC | CASSDGQNYGYTF
- | TRBJ1-2 | TRBV5-6 | TGTGCCAGCAGTTACCCGGAGGGTGCTGTAGGCTATGGCTACACCTTC | CASSYPEGAVGYGYTF
- | TRBJ1-3 | TRBV19 | TGTGCCAGTAGTCCCGACCGGACAGCAAAGGCTGGAAACACCATATATTTT | CASSPDRTAKAGNTIYF
TRBD2 | TRBJ2-1 | TRBV9 | TGTGCCAGCAGCGTAGACCCGGGGGGGTACAATGAGCAGTTCTTC | CASSVDPGGYNEQFF
- | TRBJ1-5 | TRBV15 | TGTGCCACCAGCAGTATTCCTGGGGGGTCGGGCAATCAGCCCCAGCATTTT | CATSSIPGGSGNQPQHF
- | TRBJ1-1 | TRBV11-2 | TGTGCCAGCAGCTTAGGCTTACTCCAGACAGTGAACACTGAAGCTTTCTTT | CASSLGLLQTVNTEAFF
TRBD1 | TRBJ2-1 | TRBV7-9 | TGTGCCAGCAGCCCCCTAGGGGGCCGGCTCAATGAGCAGTTCTTC | CASSPLGGRLNEQFF
TRBD2 | TRBJ2-7 | TRBV7-2 | TGTGCCAGCAGAGTAGAGGTACTAGCGGGAGGCCGCCTTCCTACGCAGCAGTACTTC | CASRVEVLAGGRLPTQQYF
TRBD2 | TRBJ2-5 | TRBV5-5 | TGTGCCAGCCGTGGACTAGCGGGCCTCCAAGAGACCCAGTACTTC | CASRGLAGLQETQYF
- | TRBJ1-1 | TRBV29-1 | TGCAGCGTTGCAGGGGTGATGAACACTGAAGCTTTCTTT | CSVAGVMNTEAFF
TRBD2 | TRBJ2-7 | TRBV2 | TGTGCCAGCCATAGCGGGAGCCAGACCTACGAGCAGTACTTC | CASHSGSQTYEQYF
TRBD1 | TRBJ1-6 | TRBV4-1 | TGCGCCAGCAGACGCATCTTAAGGGGGCAGATTTCACCCCTCCACTTT | CASRRILRGQISPLHF
- | TRBJ2-1 | TRBV9 | TGTGCCAGCAGCGTAGGGTCGGGGTTATCCTACAATGAGCAGTTCTTC | CASSVGSGLSYNEQFF
TRBD1 | TRBJ2-3 | TRBV6-5 | TGTGCCACCAGTGGGACAGGGGCCGTAGGGGATACGCAGTATTTT | CATSGTGAVGDTQYF
TRBD1 | TRBJ1-4 | TRBV5-1 | TGCGCCAGCGGCGGGACAGGGATCGGTAATGAAAAACTGTTTTTT | CASGGTGIGNEKLFF
TRBD2 | TRBJ2-2 | TRBV27 | TGTGCCAGCAGTAGAGAACTAGCGGGGGGACTGCGGACGAACACCGGGGAGCTGTTTTTT | CASSRELAGGLRTNTGELFF
TRBD1 | TRBJ2-3 | TRBV30 | TGTGCCTGGACCGCGGACAGGGGGAGCACAGATACGCAGTATTTT | CAWTADRGSTDTQYF
- | TRBJ1-5 | TRBV5-6 | TGTGCCAGCAGCTTGGGGACAGCCCGCCCTGGGCCCCAGCATTTT | CASSLGTARPGPQHF
- | TRBJ1-6 | TRBV5-1 | TGCGCCAGCAGCTTGGCAACAGCCTATAATTCACCCCTCCACTTT | CASSLATAYNSPLHF
TRBD2 | TRBJ2-7 | TRBV5-6 | TGTGCCAGCAGCCTGCCGGGACTAGCCTTACCCTACGAGCAGTACTTC | CASSLPGLALPYEQYF
- | TRBJ2-5 | TRBV9 | TGTGCCAGCAGCGCCGGGACACTGTATAGAGGAGGAGAGACCCAGTACTTC | CASSAGTLYRGGETQYF
- | TRBJ1-1 | TRBV14 | TGTGCCAGCAGACACCCCAAGGGGGGGGCCGTGAAAGTGAACACTGAAGCTTTCTTT | CASRHPKGGAVKVNTEAFF
- | TRBJ2-7 | TRBV5-4 | TGTGCCAGCAGCCCTAGGGGCCAGATCTACGAGCAGTACTTC | CASSPRGQIYEQYF
- | TRBJ1-1 | TRBV10-1 | TGCGCCAGCACCCAGGCCAGGAACACTGAAGCTTTCTTT | CASTQARNTEAFF
- | TRBJ2-7 | TRBV4-1 | TGCGCCAGCAGCCAAGATTCGGCAGGCTACTACGAGCAGTACTTC | CASSQDSAGYYEQYF
- | TRBJ1-5 | TRBV1 | TGCACCAGCAGAACAGGGGGGCGATATCAGCCCCAGCATTTT | CTSRTGGRYQPQHF
- | TRBJ1-2 | TRBV30 | TGTGCCTGGAGTGGCGCGGCGTCTGGCTACACCTTC | CAWSGAASGYTF
- | TRBJ2-2 | TRBV29-1 | TGCAGCGTTGTAGCCGGGGGCACCGGGGAGCTGTTTTTT | CSVVAGGTGELFF
TRBD1 | TRBJ2-7 | TRBV4-1 | TGCGCCAGCAGCCTAACCCCCCCGGGACAGGGGTCCTACGAGCAGTACTTC | CASSLTPPGQGSYEQYF
TRBD1 | TRBJ1-2 | TRBV6-7 | TGTGCCAGCAGTTATCCCCACGGACAGGGAGGTGGCTACACCTTC | CASSYPHGQGGGYTF
- | TRBJ2-3 | TRBV29-1 | TGCAGCGGGACCGGGGGTCTAGATACGCAGTATTTT | CSGTGGLDTQYF
- | TRBJ2-1 | TRBV28 | TGTGCCAGCAGTTTTGAGCGGCCATACTCCTACAATGAGCAGTTCTTC | CASSFERPYSYNEQFF
- | TRBJ1-1 | TRBV30 | TGTGCCTGGAGCGATGAGGAGACAGGTCACACTGAAGCTTTCTTT | CAWSDEETGHTEAFF
- | TRBJ2-7 | TRBV19 | TGTGCCAGTATTGGCCCAAGCGAAGGCTCCTACGAGCAGTACTTC | CASIGPSEGSYEQYF
TRBD2 | TRBJ2-1 | TRBV6-1 | TGTGCCAGCAGTGTAGCGCCCGGGGGGACTCCTACGCAGTTCTTC | CASSVAPGGTPTQFF
TRBD1 | TRBJ1-2 | TRBV11-2 | TGTGCCAGCAGCTTAGGACAGGGGGCTGTGAGTGGCTACACCTTC | CASSLGQGAVSGYTF
- | TRBJ1-5 | TRBV6-1 | TGTGCCAGCAGTGGTGGACAGCTTCAAAATCAGCCCCAGCATTTT | CASSGGQLQNQPQHF
TRBD2 | TRBJ2-7 | TRBV28 | TGTGCCAGCAGCTTCGGACTAGCGGCCTACGAGCAGTACTTC | CASSFGLAAYEQYF
TRBD1 | TRBJ1-6 | TRBV6-5 | TGTGCCAGCAGTGACAGGGTGTCTAATTCACCCCTCCACTTT | CASSDRVSNSPLHF